The clone carrying this T cell receptor beta chain was counted ten times or more. The TCR beta CDR3 regions underwent amplification from RNA transcripts. HTBI primers were used in a first-round RT-PCR, which preceded a second-round multiplex PCR. Each CDR3 protein is one row after TCRdb ran MiXCR on the multiplex PCR reads. This table holds 600,000 to 650,000 distinct CDR3 sequences, around a fifth found once. These data come from a study of Graves' ophthalmopathy and Graves' hyperthyroidism. Clinical symptoms, serum thyroxine, TRAb, thyroid ultrasound and orbital computed tomography were relied on for diagnosis. This CDR3 is 13 amino acids long. CDR1 is GTSNPN, CDR2 SVGIG, per germline (reference sequence). The V gene lost 8 bases and the J gene lost 2 bases, with 16 bases spanning the gap.

This sequence joins TRBV30 and TRBJ2-7; D remains ambiguous. Sequencing was performed on peripheral blood. The TCR sequence derives from a woman under 30 with stable Graves' hyperthyroidism. Some clones in this sample may be carry-over from other donors' samples. CDR3 sequence (DNA): TGTGCCACCCGACTGAAAGGGACCTACGAGCAGTACTTC. Protein sequence: CATRLKGTYEQYF.